This is a list of T cell receptor beta chains from one sample in a study of T-cell reconstitution after alpha-beta-depleted transplantation in children. TCRdb ran MiXCR on the PCR reads and lists one entry per CDR3 protein. The sample has 500,000 to 650,000 distinct CDR3 sequences, over 10% seen once. This specimen was PBMCs, mostly from graft donor cells, taken 180 days after TCRalphabeta/CD19-depleted stem cell transplant. The receptors stem from a female patient between 2 and 10 years old who had a stem cell transplant for aplastic anemia, so the T cells may come from the graft donor. Each CDR3 is given with its conserved first and last residue. D genes are given only for firm matches. Not every row has a clone size; where given, it reads once, few, many or a size class.

size: few; length: 13; J: TRBJ2-1; D: .; V: TRBV3-1; CDR3: CASSQETYNEQFF; DNA: TGTGCCAGCAGCCAAGAGACTTACAATGAGCAGTTCTTC
size: .; length: 14; J: TRBJ2-1; D: TRBD1; V: TRBV29-1; CDR3: CSVYPGTGEYEHFF; DNA: TGCAGCGTTTATCCCGGGACAGGGGAATATGAGCACTTCTTC
size: few; length: 12; J: TRBJ2-7; D: TRBD2; V: TRBV10-3; CDR3: CAISHTSAEQYF; DNA: TGTGCCATCAGTCACACTAGCGCCGAGCAGTACTTC
size: few; length: 19; J: TRBJ2-1; D: TRBD2; V: TRBV4-2; CDR3: CASSQPAGGPYASYNEQFF; DNA: TGTGCCAGCAGCCAACCAGCGGGAGGGCCGTATGCCTCCTACAATGAGCAGTTCTTC
size: .; length: 15; J: TRBJ1-2; D: TRBD1; V: TRBV3-1; CDR3: CASSHRLTGDYGYTF; DNA: TGTGCCAGCAGCCATCGTTTGACAGGGGACTATGGCTACACCTTC
size: .; length: 15; J: TRBJ2-1; D: TRBD2; V: TRBV30; CDR3: CAWRGGRYSYNEQFF; DNA: TGTGCCTGGAGAGGCGGGAGGTATTCCTACAATGAGCAGTTCTTC
size: .; length: 15; J: TRBJ1-6; D: .; V: TRBV12-3/TRBV12-4; CDR3: CASKRLGRYNSPLHF; DNA: TGTGCCAGCAAACGCCTCGGTCGCTATAATTCACCCCTCCACTTT
size: .; length: 13; J: TRBJ2-5; D: .; V: TRBV12-3/TRBV12-4; CDR3: CASSGGPTETQCF; DNA: TGTGCCAGCAGCGGGGGCCCGACGGAGACCCAGTGCTTC
size: .; length: 15; J: TRBJ2-5; D: TRBD1; V: TRBV4-1; CDR3: CASSPQGDSPETQYF; DNA: TGCGCCAGCAGCCCACAGGGGGACAGCCCGGAGACCCAGTACTTC
size: .; length: 11; J: TRBJ2-3; D: .; V: TRBV10-3; CDR3: CATVGTDTQYF; DNA: TGTGCCACGGTCGGAACAGATACGCAGTATTTT
size: few; length: 15; J: TRBJ2-1; D: TRBD2; V: TRBV6-5; CDR3: CASSYAGTSVNEQFF; DNA: TGTGCCAGCAGTTACGCCGGGACTAGCGTCAATGAGCAGTTCTTC
size: .; length: 14; J: TRBJ1-1; D: TRBD1; V: TRBV20-1; CDR3: CSARRTGVNTEAFF; DNA: TGCAGTGCTAGACGAACAGGGGTGAACACTGAAGCTTTCTTT
size: many; length: 14; J: TRBJ1-5; D: .; V: TRBV12-3/TRBV12-4; CDR3: CASSLEQGHQPQHF; DNA: TGTGCCAGCAGTCTAGAACAGGGACATCAGCCCCAGCATTTT
size: .; length: 13; J: TRBJ1-5; D: .; V: TRBV2; CDR3: CASSDETNQPQHF; DNA: TGTGCCAGCAGTGATGAGACTAATCAGCCCCAGCATTTT
size: many; length: 17; J: TRBJ1-3; D: .; V: TRBV6-5; CDR3: CASSLPSNRFSGNTIYF; DNA: TGTGCCAGCAGTCTACCGAGTAACAGGTTCTCTGGAAACACCATATATTTT
size: few; length: 18; J: TRBJ2-1; D: TRBD2; V: TRBV6-2/TRBV6-3; CDR3: CASSYSVLAGGTYNEQFF; DNA: TGTGCCAGCAGTTACTCGGTCCTAGCGGGAGGCACCTACAATGAGCAGTTCTTC
size: few; length: 12; J: TRBJ2-2; D: .; V: TRBV30; CDR3: CAWSLVVRELFF; DNA: TGTGCCTGGAGCCTAGTCGTCCGGGAGCTGTTTTTT
size: .; length: 15; J: TRBJ2-4; D: TRBD2; V: TRBV29-1; CDR3: CSVEKAGPPQNIQYF; DNA: TGCAGCGTTGAAAAAGCGGGACCCCCCCAAAACATTCAGTACTTC
size: few; length: 14; J: TRBJ2-5; D: .; V: TRBV7-2; CDR3: CASSLSQSQETQYF; DNA: TGTGCCAGCAGCTTGAGTCAATCCCAAGAGACCCAGTACTTC
size: few; length: 14; J: TRBJ2-1; D: .; V: TRBV28; CDR3: CASRPQGSYNEQFF; DNA: TGTGCCAGCAGACCACAGGGCTCCTACAATGAGCAGTTCTTC
size: .; length: 14; J: TRBJ2-5; D: .; V: TRBV28; CDR3: CASSLSRVQETQYF; DNA: TGTGCCAGCAGTTTAAGCAGGGTCCAAGAGACCCAGTACTTC
size: .; length: 19; J: TRBJ2-1; D: .; V: TRBV12-3/TRBV12-4; CDR3: CASSFSGGARAKTVNEQFF; DNA: TGTGCCAGCAGCTTCTCCGGGGGTGCGCGAGCGAAGACGGTCAATGAGCAGTTCTTC
size: many; length: 14; J: TRBJ1-5; D: .; V: TRBV5-1; CDR3: CASSLGGSNQPQHF; DNA: TGTGCCAGCAGCTTAGGGGGTTCCAATCAGCCCCAGCATTTT
size: .; length: 14; J: TRBJ2-5; D: .; V: TRBV5-6; CDR3: CASSSTNSWETQYF; DNA: TGTGCCAGCAGCTCTACTAATAGCTGGGAGACCCAGTACTTC
size: .; length: 13; J: TRBJ2-1; D: .; V: TRBV2; CDR3: CASSPVSGVEQFF; DNA: TGTGCCAGCAGTCCCGTCAGTGGAGTCGAGCAGTTCTTC
size: few; length: 13; J: TRBJ1-5; D: .; V: TRBV6-2/TRBV6-3; CDR3: CASRGWSNQPQHF; DNA: TGTGCCAGTAGAGGGTGGTCCAATCAGCCCCAGCATTTT
size: .; length: 19; J: TRBJ1-1; D: .; V: TRBV11-2; CDR3: CASSLSWTVALIQNTEAFF; DNA: TGTGCCAGCAGCCTTTCCTGGACAGTCGCCCTCATCCAGAACACTGAAGCTTTCTTT
size: .; length: 14; J: TRBJ1-2; D: TRBD1; V: TRBV6-2/TRBV6-3; CDR3: CASSWGQFGYGYTF; DNA: TGTGCCAGCAGTTGGGGACAGTTTGGCTATGGCTACACCTTC
size: .; length: 18; J: TRBJ2-3; D: TRBD2; V: TRBV20-1; CDR3: CSARDQAGAGGGTDTQYF; DNA: TGCAGTGCTAGAGATCAAGCGGGAGCGGGCGGAGGGACAGATACGCAGTATTTT
size: .; length: 14; J: TRBJ1-6; D: .; V: TRBV7-8; CDR3: CASSPTGQNSPLHF; DNA: TGTGCCAGCAGCCCGACGGGGCAGAATTCACCCCTCCACTTT
size: .; length: 17; J: TRBJ2-3; D: TRBD2; V: TRBV7-8; CDR3: CASSLRVGGRGISTQYF; DNA: TGTGCCAGCAGCTTACGTGTTGGCGGGAGGGGTATAAGTACGCAGTATTTT
size: few; length: 14; J: TRBJ2-7; D: .; V: TRBV5-5; CDR3: CASSLDSTTYEQYF; DNA: TGTGCCAGCAGCTTGGATAGCACCACCTACGAGCAGTACTTC
size: .; length: 17; J: TRBJ2-7; D: TRBD2; V: TRBV9; CDR3: CASSVAPGLAGGGEQYF; DNA: TGTGCCAGCAGCGTCGCGCCAGGACTAGCGGGAGGCGGCGAGCAGTACTTC
size: .; length: 13; J: TRBJ1-6; D: .; V: TRBV20-1; CDR3: CSARGQDNSPLHF; DNA: TGCAGTGCTAGAGGGCAAGATAATTCACCCCTCCACTTT
size: few; length: 16; J: TRBJ2-5; D: TRBD2; V: TRBV28; CDR3: CASSFPTWGGQETQYF; DNA: TGTGCCAGCAGTTTCCCTACTTGGGGGGGCCAAGAGACCCAGTACTTC
size: .; length: 14; J: TRBJ1-6; D: TRBD1; V: TRBV12-3/TRBV12-4; CDR3: CASRTGGGNSPLHF; DNA: TGTGCCAGCAGGACAGGGGGTGGGAATTCACCCCTCCACTTT
size: few; length: 17; J: TRBJ1-4; D: .; V: TRBV4-2; CDR3: CASSERTVGATNEKLFF; DNA: TGTGCCAGCAGCGAAAGGACAGTCGGAGCAACTAATGAAAAACTGTTTTTT
size: few; length: 12; J: TRBJ1-2; D: .; V: TRBV29-1; CDR3: CSVEAPDYGYTF; DNA: TGCAGCGTTGAGGCGCCAGACTATGGCTACACCTTC
size: few; length: 17; J: TRBJ2-3; D: TRBD2; V: TRBV9; CDR3: CASSVTSASLSTDTQYF; DNA: TGTGCCAGCAGCGTAACTAGCGCATCCCTCAGCACAGATACGCAGTATTTT
size: few; length: 14; J: TRBJ2-7; D: .; V: TRBV15; CDR3: CATSPTRASYEQYF; DNA: TGTGCCACCAGTCCTACGAGGGCTTCCTACGAGCAGTACTTC
size: .; length: 14; J: TRBJ2-4; D: .; V: TRBV28; CDR3: CASSLGGVKNIQYF; DNA: TGTGCCAGCAGTTTAGGCGGGGTCAAAAACATTCAGTACTTC
size: many; length: 14; J: TRBJ2-1; D: TRBD2; V: TRBV7-9; CDR3: CASTTGLGFNEQFF; DNA: TGTGCCAGCACTACGGGACTAGGGTTCAATGAGCAGTTCTTC
size: few; length: 13; J: TRBJ2-5; D: TRBD1; V: TRBV7-9; CDR3: CASSSQGSETQYF; DNA: TGTGCCAGCAGCTCACAGGGGAGCGAGACCCAGTACTTC
size: many; length: 16; J: TRBJ2-1; D: TRBD2; V: TRBV9; CDR3: CASSVGLAGVKNEQFF; DNA: TGTGCCAGCAGCGTAGGTCTAGCGGGAGTAAAGAATGAGCAGTTCTTC
size: once; length: 15; J: TRBJ1-5; D: .; V: TRBV4-3; CDR3: CASSQDGASNQPQHF; DNA: TGCGCCAGCAGCCAAGACGGGGCCAGCAATCAGCCCCAGCATTTT
size: .; length: 14; J: TRBJ1-4; D: .; V: TRBV20-1; CDR3: CSAWMAGTNEKLFF; DNA: TGCAGTGCTTGGATGGCCGGAACTAATGAAAAACTGTTTTTT
size: few; length: 15; J: TRBJ1-5; D: .; V: TRBV9; CDR3: CASSVGVGSNQPQHF; DNA: TGTGCCAGCAGCGTCGGGGTTGGTAGCAATCAGCCCCAGCATTTT